The clone carrying this TCR beta chain was found once. Its matching antigen is unknown. Germline lookup yields CDR1 LGHDT and CDR2 YNNKEL (reference sequence). The V and J ends lost 2 bases and 4 bases respectively, with 6 bases between them. This CDR3 is 13 amino acids long. The source of the sample is a study of T cell responses to AZD1222 COVID-19 vaccine. The study, taken as a whole, reports: Most donors were white British, females outnumbered males, and clonal diversity was possibly underestimated. Receipt of two AZD1222 doses was followed by a rise in Spike-specific TCR breadth and depth.

Second-dose intervals of approximately 4 or approximately 12 weeks were pooled. TCRdb keeps only in-frame clones here, not all; method: immunoSEQ multiplex PCR. The sample yields 120,000 to 150,000 clones, roughly 90% seen once. The sequences come from peripheral blood, collected 28 days after the second AZD1222 dose. This chain uses TRBV3-1 (or the pseudogene TRBV3-2) with TRBJ1-5; D call uncertain. The sequence derives from an adult who received the AZD1222 COVID-19 vaccine. The CDR3 is CASSQLPNQPQHF. DNA of the CDR3: TGTGCCAGCAGCCAATTGCCAAATCAGCCCCAGCATTTT.